Listed below are T cell receptor beta chains from one sample, sequenced in a study of early T cells in non-severe SARS-CoV-2 infection. TCRdb called the 5' RACE reads again in MiXCR, with one record for every CDR3 protein. The sample lists about 40,000 distinct CDR3 sequences; over 3.5% were seen once. Sequencing used whole blood. The receptors stem from an adult who was a healthcare worker with PCR-confirmed SARS-CoV-2 infection or an uninfected control (not recorded which). CDR3s leave out the opening cysteine and the closing phenylalanine or tryptophan. The D gene is left open where the match is weak.

TRBJ2-1 . TRBV20-1 SARDQNSLKQF
TRBJ2-7 TRBD1 TRBV2 ASGERTGFLLEQY
TRBJ2-1 TRBD2 TRBV20-1 SVVPLSGGAGEQF
TRBJ1-2 . TRBV20-1 SATLWDGYT
TRBJ2-7 TRBD2 TRBV6-1 ASRSRTSGRVPPQY
TRBJ2-3 . TRBV28 ASSSPSNRDTTDTQY
TRBJ2-5 TRBD1 TRBV5-1 ASSFPGGLETQY
TRBJ2-1 TRBD1 TRBV28 ASSLQWHPQLGQTLTDNEQF
TRBJ2-1 TRBD1 TRBV20-1 SATTGGFNEQF
TRBJ2-1 TRBD1 TRBV20-1 SAPLPDRDYNEQF
TRBJ2-2 . TRBV5-5 ASSSGMIGSGELF
TRBJ2-1 . TRBV20-1 SARKVFLYNEQF
TRBJ1-5 TRBD1 TRBV20-1 SASYRQGVGYQPQH
TRBJ2-7 . TRBV20-1 SARDGGSSSYEQY